This T cell receptor (beta chain) was obtained from a study of vaccination and CD4 T cells after COVID-19. With the Oncomine TCR Beta short-read assay, DNA from cultured CD4+ T cells was sequenced. In TCRdb, the PCR reads were re-called with MiXCR into one record per CDR3 protein. The table includes about 14,000 distinct CDR3 sequences, roughly 50% detected once. Trimming removed 2 bases from V and 5 bases from J, with 3 bases in between. The CDR3 is 11 amino acids. Germline V gene sequence: CDR1 MNHEY, CDR2 SVGEGT. Notes on this clonotype: Its antigen is currently unknown.

Treatment of the sample: roughly 11-day PBMC culture with coronavirus spike peptide pools or control peptides (ViraFEST assay). V and J are TRBV6-2 or TRBV6-3 and TRBJ2-5; D remains ambiguous. Sample: CD4+ T cells from blood, cultured in vitro, taken before SARS-CoV-2 vaccination. The clonotype comes from a human donor who had recovered from COVID-19. CDR3 in amino acids: CASSYGETQYF. The CDR3 nucleotides read TGTGCCAGCAGTTACGGGGAGACCCAGTACTTC.